A selection of T cell receptor beta chains follows, all from one sample in a study of blood T cell repertoires in COVID-19. The method was immunoSEQ multiplex PCR; TCRdb's version includes in-frame clones alone and lacks a portion of them. This sample has tens of thousands of clones; over 80% occur once, and the top ten carry about 9%. Sequenced: peripheral blood. All receptors come from a human donor with active COVID-19. The donor label of this sample is uncertain. Each CDR3 is given with its conserved first and last residue. Some rows mark clone size as missing; the rest say once, few, many or name a class of expanded clone.

CDR3aa: CASSIGAGGVTDTQYF
v_gene: TRBV19
abundance: NA

CDR3aa: CASSKTGMSNQPQHF
v_gene: TRBV6-5
abundance: NA

CDR3aa: CASSVAWRGVLNEQYF
v_gene: TRBV9
abundance: NA

CDR3aa: CASSSLAGNPGFEKLFF
v_gene: TRBV18
abundance: NA

CDR3aa: CASSYGGGAYEQFF
v_gene: TRBV6-6
abundance: once

CDR3aa: CASSPTAGKWHF
v_gene: TRBV6-5
abundance: NA

CDR3aa: CASSSGQGSYEQYF
v_gene: TRBV7-9
abundance: NA

CDR3aa: CASSYSLTSGLSSYNEQFF
v_gene: TRBV6-2/TRBV6-3
abundance: NA

CDR3aa: CASSPTLTRGQNYGYTF
v_gene: TRBV4-1
abundance: NA

CDR3aa: CASSPQTSGRAITGELFF
v_gene: TRBV9
abundance: NA

CDR3aa: CASSLSGTQYF
v_gene: TRBV6-5
abundance: NA

CDR3aa: CANAGGVGGDYEQYF
v_gene: TRBV28
abundance: NA

CDR3aa: CASSHLYYEQYF
v_gene: TRBV3-1/TRBV3-2
abundance: NA

CDR3aa: CATSDPTRETQYF
v_gene: TRBV24-1
abundance: NA

CDR3aa: CASSTIVSGPGGTEAFF
v_gene: TRBV21-1
abundance: NA

CDR3aa: CSVVIWDNANTGELFF
v_gene: TRBV29-1
abundance: NA

CDR3aa: CASSPQTGGEAFF
v_gene: TRBV7-6
abundance: NA

CDR3aa: CASSIFPTSGRAYTGELFF
v_gene: TRBV19
abundance: NA

CDR3aa: CASSVDGVPYEQYF
v_gene: TRBV9
abundance: NA

CDR3aa: CASSLGQVNNEQFF
v_gene: TRBV28
abundance: once

CDR3aa: CASSRSGGLGNEQFF
v_gene: TRBV11-3
abundance: NA

CDR3aa: CASSESPRGTDTQYF
v_gene: TRBV6-1
abundance: NA

CDR3aa: CASSLAPPSGSTDTQYF
v_gene: TRBV11-1
abundance: NA

CDR3aa: CASSERGGGVRTVLEPQHF
v_gene: TRBV10-1
abundance: NA

CDR3aa: CASSPEGTKETQYF
v_gene: TRBV6-6
abundance: NA

CDR3aa: CASSLGQDTEAFF
v_gene: TRBV12-3/TRBV12-4
abundance: NA

CDR3aa: CASSLEGQGLTGANVLTF
v_gene: TRBV7-9
abundance: NA

CDR3aa: CASSQDAYEQYF
v_gene: TRBV14
abundance: NA

CDR3aa: CASSTHRGSRDYTEAFF
v_gene: TRBV19
abundance: NA

CDR3aa: CASSYAGLAGGELFF
v_gene: TRBV6-2/TRBV6-3
abundance: once

CDR3aa: CASSYSRGLSQETQYF
v_gene: TRBV6-2/TRBV6-3
abundance: NA

CDR3aa: CASSLLTGGFTEAFF
v_gene: TRBV7-8
abundance: NA

CDR3aa: CASSPVIGGELFF
v_gene: TRBV27
abundance: NA

CDR3aa: CASSQDGRTANTEAFF
v_gene: TRBV4-3
abundance: NA

CDR3aa: CASSEIGARGQKSGANVLTF
v_gene: TRBV2
abundance: NA

CDR3aa: CASSPRQGNQPQHF
v_gene: TRBV18
abundance: few

CDR3aa: CASSQEVSGVTDTQYF
v_gene: TRBV3-1/TRBV3-2
abundance: NA

CDR3aa: CASSSGFYEQYF
v_gene: TRBV5-1
abundance: NA

CDR3aa: CAWTGQGSGKTQYF
v_gene: TRBV30
abundance: NA

CDR3aa: CATSRAWLGQDYGYTF
v_gene: TRBV15
abundance: NA

CDR3aa: CAWSVEAGGETQYF
v_gene: TRBV30
abundance: NA

CDR3aa: CASSSTGDPYEQYF
v_gene: TRBV5-1
abundance: NA

CDR3aa: CASSLLRTSGRHFQETQYF
v_gene: TRBV7-9
abundance: NA

CDR3aa: CSVERGPETQYF
v_gene: TRBV29-1
abundance: NA

CDR3aa: CASRSLGGAADTQYF
v_gene: TRBV3-1/TRBV3-2
abundance: NA

CDR3aa: CASSVKQDEQYF
v_gene: TRBV2
abundance: once

CDR3aa: CASSLGQGVYEQYF
v_gene: TRBV5-6
abundance: NA